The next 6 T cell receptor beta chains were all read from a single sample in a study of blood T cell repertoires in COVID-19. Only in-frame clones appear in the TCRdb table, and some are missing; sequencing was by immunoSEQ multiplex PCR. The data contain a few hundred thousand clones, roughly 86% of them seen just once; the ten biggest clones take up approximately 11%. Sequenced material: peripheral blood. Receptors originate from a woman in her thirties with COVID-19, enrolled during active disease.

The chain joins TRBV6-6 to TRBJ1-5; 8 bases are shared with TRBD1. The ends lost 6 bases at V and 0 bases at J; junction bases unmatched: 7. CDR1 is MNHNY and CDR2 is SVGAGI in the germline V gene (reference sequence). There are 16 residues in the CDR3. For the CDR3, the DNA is TGTGCCAGCAGGCAGGGGGCGACCATTAGCAATCAGCCCCAGCATTTT. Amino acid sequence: CASRQGATISNQPQHF.

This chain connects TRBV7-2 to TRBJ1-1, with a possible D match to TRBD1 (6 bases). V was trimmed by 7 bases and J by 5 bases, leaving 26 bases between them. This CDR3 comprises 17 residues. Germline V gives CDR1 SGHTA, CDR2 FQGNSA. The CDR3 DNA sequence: TGTGCCAGCACCCCGCAAGGACCCGGGGGAGGGGGGACTGAAGCTTTCTTT. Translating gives CASTPQGPGGGGTEAFF.

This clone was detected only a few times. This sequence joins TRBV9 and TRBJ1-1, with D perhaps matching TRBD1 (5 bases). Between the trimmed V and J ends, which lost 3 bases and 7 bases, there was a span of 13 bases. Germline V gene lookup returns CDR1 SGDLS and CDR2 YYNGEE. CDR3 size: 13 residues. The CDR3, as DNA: TGTGCCAGCAGCGGAAACGTCCAGGGTGAAGCTTTCTTT. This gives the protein CASSGNVQGEAFF.

CDR3 protein: CASSQRTVYGYTF. Written as DNA, the CDR3 is TGTGCCAGCAGCCAACGGACAGTGTATGGCTACACCTTC. This chain links TRBV7-3 with TRBJ1-2; D perhaps matches TRBD1 (6 bases). CDR1 and CDR2 (germline): SGHTA, FQGTGA. The CDR3 has 13 residues. V gave up 5 bases and J gave up 5 bases, with 12 bases separating them. Full variable domain (remainder filled in from reference TRBV7-3 and TRBJ1-2): GAGVSQTPSNKVTEKGKYVELRCDPISGHTALYWYRQSLGQGPEFLIYFQGTGAADDSGLPNDRFFAVRPEGSVSTLKIQRTERGDSAVYLCASSQRTVYGYTFGSGTRLTVV.

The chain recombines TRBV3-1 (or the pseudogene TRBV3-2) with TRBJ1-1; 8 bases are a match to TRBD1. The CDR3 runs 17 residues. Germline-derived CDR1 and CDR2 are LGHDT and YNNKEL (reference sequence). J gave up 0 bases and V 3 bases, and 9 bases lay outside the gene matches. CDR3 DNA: TGTGCCAGCAGCCACATAAACACGGACAGGGTGAACACTGAAGCTTTCTTT. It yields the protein CASSHINTDRVNTEAFF.

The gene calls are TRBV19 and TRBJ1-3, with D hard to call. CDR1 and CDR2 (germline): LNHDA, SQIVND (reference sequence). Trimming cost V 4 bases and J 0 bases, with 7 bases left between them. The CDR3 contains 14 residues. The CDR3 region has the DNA TGTGCCAGTAGTAAGCTCGCCTCTGGAAACACCATATATTTT. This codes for CASSKLASGNTIYF. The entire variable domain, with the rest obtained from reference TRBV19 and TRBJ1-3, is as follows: DGGITQSPKYLFRKEGQNVTLSCEQNLNHDAMYWYRQDPGQGLRLIYYSQIVNDFQKGDIAEGYSVSREKKESFPLTVTSAQKNPTAFYLCASSKLASGNTIYFGEGSWLTVV.